One sample yielded the 9 T cell receptor beta chains listed below, sequenced in a study of T cell responses to AZD1222 COVID-19 vaccine. TCRdb's copy holds only in-frame clones and misses some; the assay was immunoSEQ multiplex PCR. The profile shows 99,000 or so clones, over 80% of them singletons. Sequenced here: peripheral blood, sampled on day 0 of AZD1222 vaccination. The receptors originated from an adult in good health.

This chain joins TRBV6-4 and TRBJ2-2; D gene unclear. The V end was cut by 2 bases, the J end by 0 bases, with 10 bases between. This CDR3 contains 16 residues. Germline CDR1 MRHNA, CDR2 SNTAGT. CDR3 region: CASSDPVGANTGELFF. CDR3 in DNA: TGTGCCAGCAGTGACCCCGTCGGCGCGAACACCGGGGAGCTGTTTTTT.

The chain has TRBV7-2 and TRBJ1-1; 11 bases align to TRBD1. The CDR3 contains 14 residues. Germline CDR1 is SGHTA and CDR2 is FQGNSA. The V and J ends lost 5 bases and 10 bases, in that order; junction bases with no gene match: 9. The CDR3 DNA reads as TGTGCCAGCAGCCACAGGGACAGGGGGAGGGGAGCTTTCTTT. It yields the protein CASSHRDRGRGAFF.

This clone was picked up a small number of times. J is TRBJ1-2 and V is TRBV5-4; perhaps TRBD1 as D (5 bases). This CDR3 is built from 17 residues. The germline V and J ends were trimmed by 1 base and 2 bases, with 18 bases remaining between them. Germline CDR1 and CDR2: SGHNT and YYREEE (reference sequence). The CDR3 region is CASSLNSGYRGNYGYTF. The DNA for the CDR3 is TGTGCCAGCAGCTTGAATTCCGGTTATAGGGGAAACTATGGCTACACCTTC. Full variable domain (missing parts from reference TRBV5-4 and TRBJ1-2): ETGVTQSPTHLIKTRGQQVTLRCSSQSGHNTVSWYQQALGQGPQFIFQYYREEENGRGNFPPRFSGLQFPNYSSELNVNALELDDSALYLCASSLNSGYRGNYGYTFGSGTRLTVV.

This clone was detected only a few times. This sequence joins TRBV28 and TRBJ1-2; weak D call: TRBD1 (6 bases). Germline V lookup: CDR1 MDHEN, CDR2 SYDVKM. The V end was cut by 7 bases, the J end by 4 bases, with 13 bases between. This CDR3 comprises 13 residues. CDR3 bases: TGTGCCAGCATGTTCCCAGGGGTCTATGGCTACACCTTC. It is translated as CASMFPGVYGYTF.

This clone was observed once. This specimen includes other DNA sequences encoding the same CDR3. V gene TRBV5-1 combines with J gene TRBJ1-3; D is uncertain. Trimming took off 0 bases at V and 2 bases at J, with 6 bases between the two ends. This CDR3 spans 14 amino acids. Germline CDR1 is SGHRS and CDR2 is YFSETQ. The CDR3 sequence: CASSLGGAGNTIYF. The CDR3 nucleotides read TGCGCCAGCAGCTTGGGTGGAGCTGGAAACACCATATATTTT.

V and J are TRBV15 and TRBJ2-3, with TRBD2 matching 12 bases. The germline V gene has CDR1 LNHNV and CDR2 YYDKDF (reference sequence). The CDR3 consists of 15 residues. V was pared by 5 bases and J by 6 bases, with 6 bases of the junction left unmatched. CDR3 in amino acids: CATSATSGGRDTQYF. For the CDR3, the DNA is TGTGCCACCAGCGCAACTAGCGGGGGGAGGGATACGCAGTATTTT.

The chain has TRBV7-8 and TRBJ1-2, with TRBD1 as a possible D gene (5 bases). Trimming left V 0 bases short and J 5 bases short, with 10 bases between. The CDR3 totals 14 residues. In germline, CDR1 is SGHVS, CDR2 FQNEAQ. The DNA for the CDR3 is TGTGCCAGCAGCTTAGCGGGGAGGGGTTATGGCTACACCTTC. Translated: CASSLAGRGYGYTF.

Notes on this clone: The sample contains more than one DNA sequence encoding this CDR3. The chain has TRBV7-2 and TRBJ1-2; a possible D gene is TRBD1 (6 bases). CDR1 and CDR2 (germline): SGHTA, FQGNSA. V lost 5 bases, J lost 7 bases, and 20 bases lay in between. This CDR3 has 15 amino acids. The DNA for the CDR3 is TGTGCCAGCAGCCGGGAAGGGGGTGGAGGGGGTGGCTACACCTTC. This codes for CASSREGGGGGGYTF.

The rearrangement uses TRBV4-2 and TRBJ1-2, with no clear D. Germline V CDR1 and CDR2: LGHNA, YNFKEQ. V was cut by 1 base and J by 8 bases, with 11 bases left in between. The CDR3 loop spans 13 amino acids. CDR3 in amino acids: CASSQGPVWGYTF. The CDR3 DNA reads TGTGCCAGCAGCCAAGGCCCGGTTTGGGGCTACACCTTC.